These T cell receptor beta chains were read from a single sample in a study of T cells after yellow fever vaccination. One entry per CDR3 protein, called by TCRdb with MiXCR from the 5' RACE reads. The sample includes around 340,000 distinct CDR3 sequences, approximately 12% of them seen just once. The source was CD4+ T cells sorted from PBMCs, collected 15 days after the yellow fever booster vaccination. The receptors stem from a man between 18 and 35 years old who received the YFV17D yellow fever vaccine. The CDR3 runs from the conserved cysteine through the conserved F or W. Each record gives: clone size, J gene, V gene, D gene, CDR3 DNA, CDR3 protein. D genes are given only for firm matches. Some rows mark clone size as missing; the rest say once, few, many or name a class of expanded clone.

.	TRBJ2-2	TRBV23-1	.	TGCGCCAGCAGTCAAATTCGGCGTAATTGGGGAATGTCCGGGGAGCTGTTTTTT	CASSQIRRNWGMSGELFF
few	TRBJ2-7	TRBV15	.	TGTGCCACCAGCAGAGATTCCGCCTACGAGCAGTACTTC	CATSRDSAYEQYF
many	TRBJ2-1	TRBV7-2	TRBD2	TGTGCCAGCAGGCGGGGGGGCAACGACAATGAGCAGTTCTTC	CASRRGGNDNEQFF
few	TRBJ2-1	TRBV19	.	TGTGCCAGCGCGGGACAACGCTACAATGAGCAGTTCTTC	CASAGQRYNEQFF
.	TRBJ1-4	TRBV6-2/TRBV6-3	TRBD1	TGTGCCAGTACCGACCGACAGGGGGGACATAATGAAAAACTGTTTTTT	CASTDRQGGHNEKLFF
few	TRBJ2-2	TRBV20-1	.	TGCAGTGCTAGCATCCCCGCGAACACCGGGGAGCTGTTTTTT	CSASIPANTGELFF
few	TRBJ2-1	TRBV7-2	.	TGTGCCAGCAGCTTAGAGTGGGGCGGGGATGAGCAGTTCTTC	CASSLEWGGDEQFF
.	TRBJ2-1	TRBV5-4	.	TGTGCCAGCAGCTTGGGGCGCAGTTATGAGCAGTTCTTC	CASSLGRSYEQFF
few	TRBJ2-3	TRBV10-3	.	TGTGCCATCAGCCAAACTAGCACAGATACGCAGTATTTT	CAISQTSTDTQYF
few	TRBJ2-3	TRBV20-1	.	TGCAGTGCTAGCTCAGGGAGCTCAGATACGCAGTATTTT	CSASSGSSDTQYF
.	TRBJ1-1	TRBV6-6	.	TGTGCCAGCAGTTACAGGGGACCTGAAGCTTTCTTT	CASSYRGPEAFF
.	TRBJ1-5	TRBV7-2	.	TGTGCCAGCAGCCCCAAATGGGATCAGCCCCAGCATTTT	CASSPKWDQPQHF
many	TRBJ2-7	TRBV4-3	TRBD2	TGCGCCAGCAGCCCCTCGCTTGCTAGCGGGGCCTACGAGCAGTACTTC	CASSPSLASGAYEQYF
.	TRBJ2-1	TRBV7-2	.	TGTGCCAGCAGCCTGGGTCATGAAGATGAGCAGTTCTTC	CASSLGHEDEQFF
few	TRBJ1-1	TRBV28	TRBD1	TGTGCCAGCAGTTTCCCCGACAGGGGGCAGGTAGCTTTCTTT	CASSFPDRGQVAFF
.	TRBJ1-1	TRBV27	TRBD1	TGTGCCAGCAGTTTATCGGCAGGACAGGGAAGTTACACTGAAGCTTTCTTT	CASSLSAGQGSYTEAFF
.	TRBJ1-4	TRBV27	.	TGTGCCAGCAGTTACGGGGGGTTGCCTAATGAAAAACTGTTTTTT	CASSYGGLPNEKLFF
.	TRBJ1-4	TRBV5-4	.	TGTGCCAGCAGCCCGATGGGCGCAACTAATGAAAAACTGTTTTTT	CASSPMGATNEKLFF
few	TRBJ2-3	TRBV2	TRBD1	TGTGCCAGCAGCGGGGACAGCGGAGATACGCAGTATTTT	CASSGDSGDTQYF
.	TRBJ2-2	TRBV2	.	TGTGCCAGCAGTGAACGACAGGGAGGCACCACCGGGGAGCTGTTTTTT	CASSERQGGTTGELFF
few	TRBJ2-3	TRBV20-1	TRBD2	TGCAGTGCTAGTGAGCGGGCTAGCGGGGGCACAGATACGCAGTATTTT	CSASERASGGTDTQYF